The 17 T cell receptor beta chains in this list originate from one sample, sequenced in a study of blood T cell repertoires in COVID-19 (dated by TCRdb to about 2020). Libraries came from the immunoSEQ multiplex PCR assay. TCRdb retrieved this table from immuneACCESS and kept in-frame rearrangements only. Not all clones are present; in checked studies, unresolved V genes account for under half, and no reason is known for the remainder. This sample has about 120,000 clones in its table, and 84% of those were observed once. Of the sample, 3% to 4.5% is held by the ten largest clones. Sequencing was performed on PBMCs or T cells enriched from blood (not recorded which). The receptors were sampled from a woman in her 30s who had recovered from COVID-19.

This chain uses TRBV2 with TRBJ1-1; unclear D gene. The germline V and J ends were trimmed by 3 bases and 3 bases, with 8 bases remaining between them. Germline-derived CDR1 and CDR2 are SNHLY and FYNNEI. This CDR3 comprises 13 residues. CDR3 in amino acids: CASSDRTYTEAFF. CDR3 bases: TGTGCCAGCAGTGATAGGACTTACACTGAAGCTTTCTTT.

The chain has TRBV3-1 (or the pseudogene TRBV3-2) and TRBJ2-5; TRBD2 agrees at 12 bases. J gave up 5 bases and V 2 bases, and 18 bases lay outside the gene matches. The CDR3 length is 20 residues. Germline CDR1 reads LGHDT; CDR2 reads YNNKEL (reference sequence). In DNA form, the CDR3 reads TGTGCCAGCAGCCAACCTATAGAGGCTAGCGGGAGGGCCGGGAAGGAGACCCAGTACTTC. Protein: CASSQPIEASGRAGKETQYF.

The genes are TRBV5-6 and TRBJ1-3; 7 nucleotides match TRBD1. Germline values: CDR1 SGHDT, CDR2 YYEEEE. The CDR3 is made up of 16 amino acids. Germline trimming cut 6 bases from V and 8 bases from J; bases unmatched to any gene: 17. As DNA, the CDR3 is TGTGCCAGCAACGAGAGAAGGAGACAGGGAGGACACACCATATATTTT. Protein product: CASNERRRQGGHTIYF.

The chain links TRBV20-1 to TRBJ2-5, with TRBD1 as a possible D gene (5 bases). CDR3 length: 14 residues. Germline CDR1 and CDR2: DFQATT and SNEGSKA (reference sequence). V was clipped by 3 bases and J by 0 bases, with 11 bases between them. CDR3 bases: TGCAGTGCTAGTGGATCAGGGTACCAAGAGACCCAGTACTTC. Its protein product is CSASGSGYQETQYF.

The CDR3 coding sequence is TGTGCCAGCAGTTGGGGGCCCTTTCCCCAGCATTTT. It codes for CASSWGPFPQHF. The chain recombines TRBV6-2 or TRBV6-3 with TRBJ1-5; possibly TRBD1 for D (6 bases). The CDR3 loop spans 12 amino acids. V shed 4 bases and J shed 10 bases, with 11 bases lying between them. Germline V gene lookup returns CDR1 MNHEY and CDR2 SVGEGT.

The CDR3 spells CASSSLRGPGELFF. The CDR3 DNA is TGCGCCAGCAGCTCGCTAAGGGGGCCCGGGGAGCTGTTTTTT. The genes are TRBV5-1 and TRBJ2-2, with 7 bases identical to TRBD1. The V gene's germline CDR1 is SGHRS and CDR2 YFSETQ. This CDR3 region has 14 residues. Unmatched junction bases numbered 5, after V lost 3 bases and J lost 6 bases.

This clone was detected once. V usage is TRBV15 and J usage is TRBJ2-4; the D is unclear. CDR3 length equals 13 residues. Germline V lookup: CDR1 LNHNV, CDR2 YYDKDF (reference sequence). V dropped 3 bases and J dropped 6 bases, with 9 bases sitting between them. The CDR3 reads CATSSGPGNIQYF. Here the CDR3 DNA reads TGTGCCACCAGCAGTGGGCCCGGAAACATTCAGTACTTC.

The CDR3 DNA reads TGTGCCTGGAGTTCGCAGCGTTTTAGCAATCAGCCCCAGCATTTT. Its protein is CAWSSQRFSNQPQHF. The chain couples TRBV30 to TRBJ1-5; D ambiguous. Germline V lookup: CDR1 GTSNPN, CDR2 SVGIG (reference sequence). CDR3 length: 15 residues. V was shortened by 2 bases and J by 0 bases, with 11 bases between the two germline ends. The full variable domain, in which reference TRBV30 and TRBJ1-5 provide the parts outside the CDR3, is SQTIHQWPATLVQPVGSPLSLECTVEGTSNPNLYWYRQAAGRGLQLLFYSVGIGQISSEVPQNLSASRPQDRQFILSSKKLLLSDSGFYLCAWSSQRFSNQPQHFGDGTRLSIL.

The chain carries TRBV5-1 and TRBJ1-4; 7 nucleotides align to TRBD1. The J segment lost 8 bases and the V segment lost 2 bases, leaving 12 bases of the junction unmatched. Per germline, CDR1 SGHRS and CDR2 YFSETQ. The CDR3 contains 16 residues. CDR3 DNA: TGCGCCAGCAGCTTCCTCTTAGGGGGCGCAGGGGAAAAACTGTTTTTT. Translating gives CASSFLLGGAGEKLFF.

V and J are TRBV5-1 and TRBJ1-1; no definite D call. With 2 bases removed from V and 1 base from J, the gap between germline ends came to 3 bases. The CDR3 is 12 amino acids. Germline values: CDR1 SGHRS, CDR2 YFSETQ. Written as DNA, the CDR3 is TGCGCCAGCAGCTTAGCGAACACTGAAGCTTTCTTT. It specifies CASSLANTEAFF.

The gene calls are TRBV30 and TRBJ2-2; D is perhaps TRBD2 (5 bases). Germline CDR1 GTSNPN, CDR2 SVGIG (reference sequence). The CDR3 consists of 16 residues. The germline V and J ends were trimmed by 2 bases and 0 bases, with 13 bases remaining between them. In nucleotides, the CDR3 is TGTGCCTGGAGTCCCCGGGCAGCGGCGAACACCGGGGAGCTGTTTTTT. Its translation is CAWSPRAAANTGELFF.

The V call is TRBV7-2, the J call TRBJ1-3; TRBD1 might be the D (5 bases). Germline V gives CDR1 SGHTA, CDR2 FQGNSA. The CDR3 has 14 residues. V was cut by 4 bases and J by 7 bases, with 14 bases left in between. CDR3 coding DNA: TGTGCCAGCAGCTCGCCGGGACTGAGGAACACCATATATTTT. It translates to CASSSPGLRNTIYF.

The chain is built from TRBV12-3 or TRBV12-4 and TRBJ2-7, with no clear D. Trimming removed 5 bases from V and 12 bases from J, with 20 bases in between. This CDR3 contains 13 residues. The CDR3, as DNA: TGTGCCAGCAGTCCAACCCTCCGGGTCCCGGGGTACTTC. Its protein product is CASSPTLRVPGYF.

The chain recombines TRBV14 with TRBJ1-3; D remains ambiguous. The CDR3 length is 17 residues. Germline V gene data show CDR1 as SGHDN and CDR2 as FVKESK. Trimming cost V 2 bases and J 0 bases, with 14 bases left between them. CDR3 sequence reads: CASSQKKVRNSGNTIYF. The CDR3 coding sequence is TGTGCCAGCAGCCAAAAAAAGGTGCGGAACTCTGGAAACACCATATATTTT.

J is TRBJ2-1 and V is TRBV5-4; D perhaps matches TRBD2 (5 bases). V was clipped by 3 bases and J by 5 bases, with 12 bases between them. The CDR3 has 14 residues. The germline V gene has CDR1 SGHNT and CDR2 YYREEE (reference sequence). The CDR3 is CASSSRTANNEQFF. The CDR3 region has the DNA TGTGCCAGCAGCTCTAGGACTGCCAACAATGAGCAGTTCTTC.

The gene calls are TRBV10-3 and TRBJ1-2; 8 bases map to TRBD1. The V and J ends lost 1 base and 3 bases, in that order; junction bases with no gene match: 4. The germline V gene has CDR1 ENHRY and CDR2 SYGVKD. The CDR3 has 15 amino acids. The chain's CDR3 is CAISELQGADYGYTF. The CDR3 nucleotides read TGTGCCATCAGTGAGTTGCAGGGGGCGGACTATGGCTACACCTTC.

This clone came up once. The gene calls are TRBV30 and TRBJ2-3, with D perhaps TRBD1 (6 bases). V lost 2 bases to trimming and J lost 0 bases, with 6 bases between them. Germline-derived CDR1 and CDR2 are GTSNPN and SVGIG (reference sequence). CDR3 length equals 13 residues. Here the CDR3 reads CAWSRGSTDTQYF. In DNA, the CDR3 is TGTGCCTGGAGTAGGGGGAGCACAGATACGCAGTATTTT.